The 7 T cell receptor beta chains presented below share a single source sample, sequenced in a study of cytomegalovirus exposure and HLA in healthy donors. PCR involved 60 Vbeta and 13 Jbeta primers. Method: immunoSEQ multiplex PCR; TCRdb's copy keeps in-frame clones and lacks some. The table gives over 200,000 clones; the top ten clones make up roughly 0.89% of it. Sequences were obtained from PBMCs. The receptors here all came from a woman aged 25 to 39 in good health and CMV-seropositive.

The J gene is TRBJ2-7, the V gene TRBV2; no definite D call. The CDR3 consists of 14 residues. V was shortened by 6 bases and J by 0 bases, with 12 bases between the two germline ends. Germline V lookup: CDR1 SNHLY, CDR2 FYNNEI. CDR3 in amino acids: CASRREPSSYEQYF. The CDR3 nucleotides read TGTGCCAGCAGGCGAGAGCCTAGCTCCTACGAGCAGTACTTC. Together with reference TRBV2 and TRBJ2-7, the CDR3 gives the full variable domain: EPEVTQTPSHQVTQMGQEVILRCVPISNHLYFYWYRQILGQKVEFLVSFYNNEISEKSEIFDDQFSVERPDGSNFTLKIRSTKLEDSAMYFCASRREPSSYEQYFGPGTRLTVT.

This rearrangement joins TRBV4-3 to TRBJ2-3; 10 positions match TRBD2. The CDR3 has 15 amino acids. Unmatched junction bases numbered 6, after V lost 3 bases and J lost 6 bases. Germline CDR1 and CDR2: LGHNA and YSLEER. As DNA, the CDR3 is TGCGCCAGCAGCCAGCTAGCGGGAGAGGCGGATACGCAGTATTTT. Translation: CASSQLAGEADTQYF.

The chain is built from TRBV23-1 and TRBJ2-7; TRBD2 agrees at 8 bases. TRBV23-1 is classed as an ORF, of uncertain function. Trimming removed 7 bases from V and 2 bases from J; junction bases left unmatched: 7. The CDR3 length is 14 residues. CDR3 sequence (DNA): TGCGCCAGCAAAACAGCGGGGGCTACCTACGAGCAGTACTTC. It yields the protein CASKTAGATYEQYF.

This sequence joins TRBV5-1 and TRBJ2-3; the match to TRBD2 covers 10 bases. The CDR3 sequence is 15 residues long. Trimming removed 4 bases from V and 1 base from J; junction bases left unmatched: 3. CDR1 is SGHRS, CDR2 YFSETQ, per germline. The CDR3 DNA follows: TGCGCCAGCAGCCATACTAGCGGGGGCACAGATACGCAGTATTTT. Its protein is CASSHTSGGTDTQYF.

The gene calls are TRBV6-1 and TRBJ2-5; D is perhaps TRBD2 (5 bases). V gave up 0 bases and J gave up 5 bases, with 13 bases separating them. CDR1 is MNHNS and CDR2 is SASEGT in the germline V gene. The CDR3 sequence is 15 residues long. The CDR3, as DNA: TGTGCCAGCAGTGAAGCGTGGAAAAGAGGGGAGACCCAGTACTTC. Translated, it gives CASSEAWKRGETQYF.

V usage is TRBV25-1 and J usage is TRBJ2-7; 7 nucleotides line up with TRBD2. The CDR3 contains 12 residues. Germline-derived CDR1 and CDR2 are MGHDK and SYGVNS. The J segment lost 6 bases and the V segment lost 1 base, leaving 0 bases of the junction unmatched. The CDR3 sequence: CASSESGGEQYF. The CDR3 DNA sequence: TGTGCCAGCAGTGAATCGGGGGGCGAGCAGTACTTC.

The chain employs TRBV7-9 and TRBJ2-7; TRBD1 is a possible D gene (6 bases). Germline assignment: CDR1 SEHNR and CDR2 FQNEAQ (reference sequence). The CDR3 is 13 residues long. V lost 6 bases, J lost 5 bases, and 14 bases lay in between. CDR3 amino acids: CASSPGVGDEQYF. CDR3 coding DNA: TGTGCCAGCAGTCCAGGGGTGGGGGACGAGCAGTACTTC.